Presented here are 25 T cell receptor beta chains from one specimen sequenced in a study of vaccination and CD4 T cells after COVID-19. Cultured CD4+ T cell DNA was sequenced using the Oncomine TCR Beta short-read assay. From the PCR reads, TCRdb called clonotypes with MiXCR, one entry per CDR3 protein. The sample holds some 4,000 distinct CDR3 sequences, 40% to 45% seen once. Which antigens these TCRs recognize remains unknown. Sample treatment: roughly nine-day PBMC culture with coronavirus spike peptide pools or control peptides (ViraFEST assay). Sequences were obtained from CD4+ T cells from blood, cultured in vitro. The origin of the receptors is a human donor who had recovered from COVID-19.

There are a few counts of this clonotype. For the CDR3, the DNA is TGCAGTGCTAGAGATCTGGGGACTGAGCATGGTTGGGGCTACACCTTC. Its protein is CSARDLGTEHGWGYTF. The V and J genes are TRBV20-1 and TRBJ1-2; a possible D gene is TRBD1 (5 bases). Between the trimmed V and J ends, which lost 0 bases and 8 bases, there was a span of 22 bases. This CDR3 contains 16 residues. Germline V gene data show CDR1 as DFQATT and CDR2 as SNEGSKA (reference sequence).

The chain is built from TRBV15 and TRBJ2-7; 7 positions agree with TRBD2. The CDR3 totals 13 residues. The junction had 2 bases not matched to a gene; V was cut back by 3 bases and J by 3 bases. Germline V gene lookup returns CDR1 LNHNV and CDR2 YYDKDF (reference sequence). As DNA, the CDR3 is TGTGCCACCAGCAGGGCGGGGGTCTACGAGCAGTACTTC. This translates into CATSRAGVYEQYF.

The V call is TRBV19, the J call TRBJ1-5, with 10 bases that match TRBD1. With V trimmed by 5 bases and J by 2 bases, 12 bases remained unmatched. The CDR3 is 18 amino acids. CDR1 is LNHDA, CDR2 SQIVND, per germline (reference sequence). This chain's CDR3 is CASSPPRDRGRGNQPQHF. The CDR3 DNA sequence: TGTGCCAGTAGTCCCCCGAGGGACAGGGGAAGAGGCAATCAGCCCCAGCATTTT.

This clonotype occurred a few times. V is TRBV24-1 and J is TRBJ2-2; 9 bases fit TRBD1. CDR1 and CDR2 from the germline V gene are KGHDR and SFDVKD. This CDR3 region has 17 residues. V was pared by 1 base and J by 3 bases, with 5 bases of the junction left unmatched. The CDR3 sequence is CATSDLGTGIDTGELFF. CDR3 coding DNA: TGTGCCACCAGTGATTTAGGGACAGGGATAGACACCGGGGAGCTGTTTTTT.

This clonotype was found a few times. The V call is TRBV21-1, the J call TRBJ2-2; the table gives TRBD2 as D, unverified against the DNA. TRBV21-1 is assigned pseudogene status. The CDR3 contains 17 residues. CDR3 DNA: TGTGCCAGCAGCAAGCTAGCGGGGGGCCTGAACACCGGGGAGCTGTTTTTT. It specifies CASSKLAGGLNTGELFF.

The chain has TRBV11-2 and TRBJ2-3; 9 positions agree with TRBD2. V was clipped by 6 bases and J by 5 bases; unmatched bases: 6. The germline CDR1 and CDR2 sequences are SGHAT and FQNNGV. This CDR3 has 14 residues. The CDR3 DNA is TGTGCCAGCAGTCCGACTAGCGGAGTAGATACGCAGTATTTT. This gives the protein CASSPTSGVDTQYF.

This clonotype has more than one count but fewer than ten. The junction departs from the called germline gene at one end, perhaps through a read error. V gene TRBV7-7 combines with J gene TRBJ2-5; TRBD1 might be the D (5 bases). The CDR3 sequence is 14 residues long. Germline assignment: CDR1 SSHAT and CDR2 FNYEAQ (reference sequence). The CDR3 is CASSSTVYEETQYF. The DNA of the CDR3 is TGTGCTAGCAGCTCGACAGTATACGAAGAGACCCAGTACTTC. The full variable domain, completed using reference TRBV7-7 and TRBJ2-5, is GAGVSQSPRYKVTKRGQDVTLRCDPISSHATLYWYQQALGQGPEFLTYFNYEAQPDKSGLPSDRFSAERPEGSISTLTIQRTEQRDSAMYRCASSSTVYEETQYFGPGTRLLVL.

This clonotype occurred a few times. The rearrangement uses TRBV7-9 and TRBJ1-1; a weak D match, TRBD1 (5 bases). Germline values: CDR1 SEHNR, CDR2 FQNEAQ (reference sequence). This CDR3 is built from 15 residues. V was cut by 2 bases and J by 0 bases, with 10 bases left in between. The CDR3 DNA reads TGTGCCAGCAGCTTATCAGGGTTAATGAACACTGAAGCTTTCTTT. This encodes CASSLSGLMNTEAFF.

The chain recombines TRBV20-1 with TRBJ2-7; D gene uncertain. This CDR3 contains 14 residues. Trimming stripped 6 bases from V and 0 bases from J, with 15 bases between. Germline CDR1 reads DFQATT; CDR2 reads SNEGSKA (reference sequence). The CDR3: CSARPPRTSYEQYF. In DNA form, the CDR3 reads TGCAGTGCACGACCACCACGTACCTCCTACGAGCAGTACTTC.

V gene TRBV6-5 combines with J gene TRBJ2-2; 9 bases fit TRBD1. The CDR3 has 17 residues. Looked up from germline, CDR1 is MNHEY and CDR2 is SVGAGI. J was trimmed by 0 bases and V by 2 bases; bases with no gene match: 4. CDR3 in DNA: TGTGCCAGCAGTTACAAACAGGGGGCTCCGAACACCGGGGAGCTGTTTTTT. It specifies CASSYKQGAPNTGELFF.

The V and J genes are TRBV6-1 and TRBJ2-7, with D perhaps matching TRBD2 (5 bases). Trimming removed 5 bases from V and 2 bases from J, with 7 bases in between. Germline assignment: CDR1 MNHNS and CDR2 SASEGT. This CDR3 contains 12 residues. The CDR3 coding sequence is TGTGCCAGCAGTCCCGGGGCCTACGAGCAGTACTTC. This encodes CASSPGAYEQYF.

This chain joins TRBV20-1 and TRBJ2-7; tentatively, D is TRBD1 (6 bases). V gave up 4 bases and J gave up 3 bases, with 10 bases separating them. The CDR3 loop spans 12 amino acids. Germline lookup yields CDR1 DFQATT and CDR2 SNEGSKA (reference sequence). CDR3 sequence reads: CSATGTIYEQYF. Here the CDR3 DNA reads TGCAGTGCTACCGGGACAATCTACGAGCAGTACTTC.

This clonotype was counted between two and nine times. V gene TRBV2 combines with J gene TRBJ1-2; tentatively, D is TRBD1 (5 bases). The CDR3 length is 15 residues. Deletions cut 2 bases from V and 0 bases from J, with 10 bases between. In germline, CDR1 is SNHLY, CDR2 FYNNEI. The CDR3 DNA reads TGTGCCAGCAGTGAAAAGTCGGGGGCTAACTATGGCTACACCTTC. This sequence encodes CASSEKSGANYGYTF. The variable domain in full, with the rest retrieved from reference TRBV2 and TRBJ1-2, is EPEVTQTPSHQVTQMGQEVILRCVPISNHLYFYWYRQILGQKVEFLVSFYNNEISEKSEIFDDQFSVERPDGSNFTLKIRSTKLEDSAMYFCASSEKSGANYGYTFGSGTRLTVV.

The genes are TRBV27 and TRBJ2-7; a weak D match, TRBD2 (6 bases). CDR1 is MNHEY and CDR2 is SMNVEV in the germline V gene (reference sequence). The CDR3 has 14 residues. This chain's CDR3 is CVKQRVLSSYEQYF. The DNA of the CDR3 is TGTGTCAAGCAGCGGGTCCTGAGCTCCTACGAGCAGTACTTC.

The chain recombines TRBV10-3 with TRBJ2-5, with 8 bases lining up with TRBD2. The length of the CDR3 is 15 residues. Germline CDR1 reads ENHRY; CDR2 reads SYGVKD. The J segment lost 3 bases and the V segment lost 5 bases, leaving 8 bases of the junction unmatched. This chain's CDR3 is CAISRPGGGEETQYF. The CDR3 DNA follows: TGTGCCATCAGTCGGCCCGGGGGGGGCGAAGAGACCCAGTACTTC.

This clonotype turned up a few times. This chain uses TRBV7-2 with TRBJ1-5; a possible D gene is TRBD1 (6 bases). V was clipped by 2 bases and J by 5 bases, with 7 bases between them. Germline V gives CDR1 SGHTA, CDR2 FQGNSA. This CDR3 has 13 residues. In DNA form, the CDR3 reads TGTGCCAGCAGCTTAAGGGGGGATCAGCCCCAGCATTTT. Translated, it gives CASSLRGDQPQHF.

Within the sample, this clonotype is medium-sized (0.01 to 0.1%). This chain links TRBV6-1 with TRBJ1-2; 8 bases line up with TRBD1. CDR1 and CDR2 (germline): MNHNS, SASEGT. The J segment lost 2 bases and the V segment lost 8 bases, leaving 1 base of the junction unmatched. This CDR3 has 12 residues. CDR3: CASWTGNYGYTF. The CDR3 DNA follows: TGTGCCAGCTGGACAGGGAACTATGGCTACACCTTC.

The chain combines TRBV6-1 with TRBJ1-1; a possible D gene is TRBD1 (6 bases). The CDR3 contains 15 residues. Germline values: CDR1 MNHNS, CDR2 SASEGT. V lost 7 bases to trimming and J lost 1 base, with 16 bases between them. The CDR3, as DNA: TGTGCCAGCAACCCCCTCGGGGGCAAGAACACTGAAGCTTTCTTT. Its translation is CASNPLGGKNTEAFF.

The sample holds a few counts of this clonotype. The chain is built from TRBV2 and TRBJ2-2, with TRBD2 identical over 11 bases. V dropped 4 bases and J dropped 6; count of bases not matched to a gene: 4. Germline V gene lookup returns CDR1 SNHLY and CDR2 FYNNEI. The CDR3 consists of 15 residues. The CDR3 DNA is TGTGCCAGCAGTGCAGTAGCGGGGGGGCCCGGGGAGCTGTTTTTT. Protein: CASSAVAGGPGELFF. Full variable domain (missing parts from reference TRBV2 and TRBJ2-2): EPEVTQTPSHQVTQMGQEVILRCVPISNHLYFYWYRQILGQKVEFLVSFYNNEISEKSEIFDDQFSVERPDGSNFTLKIRSTKLEDSAMYFCASSAVAGGPGELFFGEGSRLTVL.

This clonotype was counted a few times. The gene calls are TRBV20-1 and TRBJ2-1; TRBD2 aligns across 11 bases. Trimming cost V 1 base and J 1 base; bases outside gene matches: 6. The CDR3 is 17 amino acids. Germline V gives CDR1 DFQATT, CDR2 SNEGSKA (reference sequence). CDR3 coding DNA: TGCAGTGCTAGAGTAGCGGGAGGGCGCCCGTCCTACAATGAGCAGTTCTTC. Translated, it gives CSARVAGGRPSYNEQFF.

This clonotype is medium-sized within its sample. This sequence joins TRBV4-1 and TRBJ2-1; 10 bases line up with TRBD2. This CDR3 comprises 18 residues. CDR1 is MGHRA, CDR2 YSYEKL, per germline. The V gene end was trimmed by 0 bases and the J gene end by 10 bases; junction bases not matched to a gene: 15. The CDR3, as DNA: TGCGCCAGCAGCCAAGAGTCGATTAGCGGGGGGAGAAGGGTGGAGCAGTTCTTC. Its translation: CASSQESISGGRRVEQFF.

The gene calls are TRBV20-1 and TRBJ2-1, with TRBD2 matching 8 bases. CDR3 size: 15 residues. Unmatched junction bases numbered 3, after V lost 0 bases and J lost 2 bases. Germline lookup yields CDR1 DFQATT and CDR2 SNEGSKA (reference sequence). CDR3 sequence: CSARERGLAYNEQFF. The CDR3 region has the DNA TGCAGTGCTAGAGAAAGGGGACTAGCCTACAATGAGCAGTTCTTC.

The genes are TRBV11-3 and TRBJ2-1; weak D call: TRBD2 (5 bases). The CDR3 is 11 residues long. Trimming shortened V by 3 bases and J by 10 bases, and 7 bases separated the two germline ends. CDR1 and CDR2 (germline): SGHNT, YENEEA. The chain's CDR3 is CASSFRGEQFF. CDR3 sequence (DNA): TGTGCCAGCAGCTTTCGGGGAGAGCAGTTCTTC.

This chain connects TRBV6-5 to TRBJ1-1; possibly TRBD1 for D (6 bases). The V gene's germline CDR1 is MNHEY and CDR2 SVGAGI. V was cut by 0 bases and J by 2 bases, with 10 bases left in between. The CDR3 is 15 residues long. The CDR3 sequence: CASSYSSGGNTEAFF. For the CDR3, the DNA is TGTGCCAGCAGTTACTCGTCGGGGGGCAACACTGAAGCTTTCTTT.

The chain joins TRBV15 to TRBJ1-5; D is unresolved. Germline V gives CDR1 LNHNV, CDR2 YYDKDF (reference sequence). This CDR3 has 16 residues. Trimming took off 3 bases at V and 6 bases at J, with 18 bases between the two ends. DNA of the CDR3: TGTGCCACCAGCAGGGGTGACCTGGGCGGCAGTCAGCCCCAGCATTTT. This gives the protein CATSRGDLGGSQPQHF.